The 11 T cell receptor beta chains reported below all come from one sample, sequenced in a study of shared clonotypes between healthy human individuals. The protocol was immunoSEQ multiplex PCR, while the TCRdb copy is restricted to in-frame clones and leaves out a portion. This sample has roughly 660,000 clones, with about 90% found just once. The sequencing sample was made of memory CD8+ T cells from PBMCs. The subset was: CD45RO+ cells pooled with CCR7-negative TemRA cells. These receptor sequences come from a man aged 18 to 35 in good health. Some clones in this sample may be carry-over from other donors' samples.

A single count supports this clone. The chain carries TRBV11-2 and TRBJ1-1; 8 bases fit TRBD1. The germline CDR1 and CDR2 sequences are SGHAT and FQNNGV. The CDR3 is 15 residues long. J was trimmed by 4 bases and V by 5 bases; bases with no gene match: 9. This CDR3 reads CASSPRTGSATEAFF. CDR3 coding DNA: TGTGCCAGCAGCCCCCGGACAGGGAGTGCCACTGAAGCTTTCTTT.

The J gene is TRBJ2-5, the V gene TRBV6-1, with 7 bases that match TRBD1. Matching the DNA end better, TRBJ2-7 makes the J call doubtful. CDR3 length equals 13 residues. Germline assignment: CDR1 MNHNS and CDR2 SASEGT. CDR3 amino acids: CASGGRGTYEQYF. In DNA form, the CDR3 reads TGTGCCAGTGGGGGCAGGGGGACCTACGAGCAGTACTTC.

The CDR3 nucleotides read TGTGCCAGCAGGAACAGCGCGAACACCGGGGAGCTGTTTTTT. This gives the protein CASRNSANTGELFF. The rearrangement joins TRBV28 to TRBJ2-2; D gene uncertain. V lost 6 bases to trimming and J lost 0 bases, with 8 bases between them. The CDR3 consists of 14 residues. Looked up from germline, CDR1 is MDHEN and CDR2 is SYDVKM.

This chain links TRBV5-6 with TRBJ2-3; 8 bases fit TRBD2. The CDR3 covers 15 residues. With 2 bases clipped from V and 3 bases from J, the junction kept 5 bases outside the gene matches. The V gene's germline CDR1 is SGHDT and CDR2 YYEEEE. In DNA, the CDR3 is TGTGCCAGCAGCTTTATAGCGGGAATTACAGATACGCAGTATTTT. It encodes CASSFIAGITDTQYF.

The genes are TRBV27 and TRBJ2-7; unclear D gene. The CDR3 is 11 residues long. Germline V gene lookup returns CDR1 MNHEY and CDR2 SMNVEV (reference sequence). Between the trimmed V and J ends, which lost 8 bases and 2 bases, there was a span of 7 bases. The DNA for the CDR3 is TGTGCCAGCGCCTCGACCTACGAGCAGTACTTC. Amino acid sequence: CASASTYEQYF.

The V call is TRBV19, the J call TRBJ2-1; the match to TRBD2 covers 10 bases. Unmatched junction bases numbered 5, after V lost 3 bases and J lost 0 bases. The germline V gene has CDR1 LNHDA and CDR2 SQIVND (reference sequence). CDR3 length: 17 residues. CDR3 residues: CASSIGLAVLSYNEQFF. The CDR3 region has the DNA TGTGCCAGTAGTATCGGACTAGCGGTCCTCTCCTACAATGAGCAGTTCTTC.

V gene TRBV9 combines with J gene TRBJ2-4, with 7 bases fitting TRBD2. Germline V gene sequence: CDR1 SGDLS, CDR2 YYNGEE. V trimming: 4 bases; J trimming: 1 base; junction bases outside the gene matches: 8. The CDR3 totals 16 residues. The DNA for the CDR3 is TGTGCCAGCAGCCCAGAGCGGGGATGGGCCAAAAACATTCAGTACTTC. It specifies CASSPERGWAKNIQYF.

This sequence joins TRBV7-3 and TRBJ1-3, with no clear D. The V and J ends lost 4 bases and 4 bases respectively, with 20 bases between them. The germline V gene encodes CDR1 SGHTA and CDR2 FQGTGA. There are 17 residues in the CDR3. CDR3 sequence: CASSSREAEQPGNTIYF. DNA of the CDR3: TGTGCCAGCAGCTCCCGAGAGGCAGAGCAGCCCGGAAACACCATATATTTT. Looking up the rest from reference TRBV7-3 and TRBJ1-3 gives the full variable domain: GAGVSQTPSNKVTEKGKYVELRCDPISGHTALYWYRQSLGQGPEFLIYFQGTGAADDSGLPNDRFFAVRPEGSVSTLKIQRTERGDSAVYLCASSSREAEQPGNTIYFGEGSWLTVV.

This clone was seen only once. The chain joins TRBV27 to TRBJ1-2; D is possibly TRBD1 (6 bases). Germline V gene sequence: CDR1 MNHEY, CDR2 SMNVEV (reference sequence). V was shortened by 11 bases and J by 4 bases, with 11 bases between the two germline ends. The CDR3 is 11 residues long. The CDR3, as DNA: TGTGCCGCTGGGGGGCCCTATGGCTACACCTTC. It specifies CAAGGPYGYTF.

This clone was seen only once. The chain joins TRBV28 to TRBJ1-5; no clear D gene. Trimming took off 4 bases at V and 0 bases at J, with 7 bases between the two ends. Germline V gene lookup returns CDR1 MDHEN and CDR2 SYDVKM. There are 14 residues in the CDR3. The CDR3 nucleotides are TGTGCCAGCAGTTGGTCCTATAGCAATCAGCCCCAGCATTTT. Amino acid sequence: CASSWSYSNQPQHF.

The chain couples TRBV7-8 to TRBJ2-5, with 9 bases lining up with TRBD1. The assigned J gene may be wrong: the sequence end matches TRBJ2-7 better. The CDR3 extends over 14 amino acids. CDR1 and CDR2 from the germline V gene are SGHVS and FQNEAQ. CDR3 nucleotides: TGTGCCAGCAGCCCCCGGGACAGGGACTACGAGCAGTACTTC. This gives the protein CASSPRDRDYEQYF.